This T cell receptor (beta chain) was recorded in a study of cytomegalovirus exposure and HLA in healthy donors. Trimming pared 4 bases from V and 6 bases from J, leaving 15 bases between. CDR1 SGHNT and CDR2 YYREEE come from the germline V gene (reference sequence). CDR3 length equals 14 residues. This clone was counted ten times or more. PCR employed 60 Vbeta and 13 Jbeta primers. Only in-frame clones appear in the TCRdb table, and some are missing; sequencing was by immunoSEQ multiplex PCR. The sample yields roughly 84,000 clones, over 75% seen once. The chain is built from TRBV5-4 and TRBJ2-3; D uncertain. The TCR sequence derives from a man aged 50-59 years in good health and CMV-seronegative. Sequencing used PBMCs. The CDR3 DNA reads as TGTGCCAGCAGCGACAACACCGCCTATGATACGCAGTATTTT. This sequence encodes CASSDNTAYDTQYF. Looking up the rest from reference TRBV5-4 and TRBJ2-3 gives the full variable domain: ETGVTQSPTHLIKTRGQQVTLRCSSQSGHNTVSWYQQALGQGPQFIFQYYREEENGRGNFPPRFSGLQFPNYSSELNVNALELDDSALYLCASSDNTAYDTQYFGPGTRLTVL.